These 24 T cell receptor beta chains came from one sample sequenced in a study of shared clonotypes between healthy human individuals (TCRdb year 2020). The receptor library was made with the immunoSEQ multiplex PCR assay. The clones in this table, taken by TCRdb from immuneACCESS, are in-frame only. Not every clone is retained; where verified, under half of the shortfall comes from an unresolved V gene, and the cause of the rest is unknown. The sample table shows over 1.4 million clones, and roughly 96% are seen once. The ten top clones hold about 1.2% of the sample. The material sequenced was naive CD4+ T cells sorted from blood. This sample's cell subset or site label indicates: CD45RA+ positively selected. The source of these receptors is a man in his thirties or forties in good health.

V is TRBV29-1 and J is TRBJ2-7; 8 bases line up with TRBD2. The CDR3 has 14 amino acids. Trimming removed 5 bases from V and 3 bases from J; junction bases left unmatched: 9. Germline-derived CDR1 and CDR2 are SQVTM and ANQGSEA. DNA of the CDR3: TGCAGCGTTCGTTTGGGACTAGGTCTCTACGAGCAGTACTTC. Its protein product is CSVRLGLGLYEQYF.

As for this clone: One junction end does not reproduce the germline sequence, and a read error may be involved. The CDR3 protein is CVSSVGGLGTEAFF. In nucleotides, the CDR3 is TGTGTCAGCAGCGTAGGGGGGCTAGGTACTGAAGCTTTCTTT. The chain carries TRBV9 and TRBJ1-1; TRBD1 is a possible D gene (6 bases). The CDR3 runs to 14 residues. CDR1 and CDR2 from the germline V gene are SGDLS and YYNGEE. The variable domain in full, completed from reference TRBV9 and TRBJ1-1, reads DSGVTQTPKHLITATGQRVTLRCSPRSGDLSVYWYQQSLDQGLQFLIQYYNGEERAKGNILERFSAQQFPDLHSELNLSSLELGDSALYFCVSSVGGLGTEAFFGQGTRLTVV.

The chain links TRBV18 to TRBJ2-5, with 7 bases fitting TRBD1. The V segment lost 4 bases and the J segment 5 bases; nucleotides outside the gene matches: 13. This CDR3 comprises 16 residues. Germline lookup yields CDR1 KGHSH and CDR2 LQKENI. The CDR3 spells CASSQLDRKPTETQYF. CDR3 DNA: TGTGCCAGCTCACAACTGGACAGGAAACCGACGGAGACCCAGTACTTC.

The chain carries TRBV5-1 and TRBJ1-2; D is unclear. From germline, CDR1 is SGHRS and CDR2 YFSETQ. V shed 0 bases and J shed 4 bases, with 7 bases lying between them. The CDR3 spans 13 residues. CDR3 nucleotides: TGCGCCAGCAGCTTGGATTCAGCCTATGGCTACACCTTC. It specifies CASSLDSAYGYTF.

The chain combines TRBV5-1 with TRBJ2-2, with 8 bases identical to TRBD1. The CDR3 spans 15 residues. The junction had 2 bases not matched to a gene; V was cut back by 0 bases and J by 4 bases. Germline V gives CDR1 SGHRS, CDR2 YFSETQ. The CDR3: CASSLATGVTGELFF. CDR3 DNA sequence: TGCGCCAGCAGCTTGGCGACAGGGGTCACCGGGGAGCTGTTTTTT.

This chain joins TRBV7-2 and TRBJ2-7, with 9 bases matching TRBD1. CDR1 and CDR2 from the germline V gene are SGHTA and FQGNSA. V was clipped by 3 bases and J by 5 bases; unmatched bases: 5. This CDR3 contains 14 residues. For the CDR3, the DNA is TGTGCCAGCAGCTTGGAACAGGGGGCAAACGAGCAGTACTTC. Its protein is CASSLEQGANEQYF.

The CDR3 nucleotides are TGTGCCAGCAGTTTACTTGGTGGGACAGCGTACCAAGAGACCCAGTACTTC. Translation gives CASSLLGGTAYQETQYF. V gene TRBV28 combines with J gene TRBJ2-5, with 7 bases matching TRBD1. There are 17 residues in the CDR3. With 2 bases clipped from V and 0 bases from J, the junction kept 9 bases outside the gene matches. The V gene's germline CDR1 is MDHEN and CDR2 SYDVKM.

The gene calls are TRBV28 and TRBJ1-1; no definite D call. The CDR3 length is 13 residues. The ends were cut back, 2 bases at V and 6 bases at J, with 10 bases in the middle. Germline V gene lookup returns CDR1 MDHEN and CDR2 SYDVKM. CDR3 in amino acids: CASSLAGLAEAFF. For the CDR3, the DNA is TGTGCCAGCAGTTTAGCGGGTTTGGCTGAAGCTTTCTTT.

V is TRBV18 and J is TRBJ2-1; 10 nucleotides line up with TRBD1. Unmatched junction bases numbered 7, after V lost 2 bases and J lost 9 bases. The CDR3 has 15 amino acids. Germline V CDR1 and CDR2: KGHSH, LQKENI. CDR3 nucleotide sequence: TGTGCCAGCTCACCAGCCGGGACAGGGGTACGTGAGCAGTTCTTC. Amino acid sequence: CASSPAGTGVREQFF.

This chain joins TRBV7-9 and TRBJ1-5; D uncertain. The V and J ends lost 2 bases and 1 base respectively, with 15 bases between them. The CDR3 consists of 17 residues. In germline, CDR1 is SEHNR, CDR2 FQNEAQ (reference sequence). This CDR3 reads CASSLIRGLQSNQPQHF. The CDR3 region has the DNA TGTGCCAGCAGCTTAATCCGAGGACTCCAAAGCAATCAGCCCCAGCATTTT.

Concerning this clone itself: The same CDR3 arises from other DNA sequences in this sample as well. The chain uses TRBV19 and TRBJ1-3; D unclear. Germline V lookup: CDR1 LNHDA, CDR2 SQIVND (reference sequence). The CDR3 extends over 12 amino acids. Trimming cost V 6 bases and J 4 bases, with 7 bases left between them. CDR3 DNA: TGTGCCAGTAGCCCAGCCGGAAACACCATATATTTT. This translates into CASSPAGNTIYF.

The gene calls are TRBV5-1 and TRBJ2-5; TRBD1 might be the D (5 bases). The V end was cut by 1 base, the J end by 2 bases, with 9 bases between. Germline V lookup: CDR1 SGHRS, CDR2 YFSETQ. This CDR3 contains 14 residues. This chain's CDR3 is CASSLRTLQETQYF. The CDR3 DNA follows: TGCGCCAGCAGCTTGAGGACACTACAAGAGACCCAGTACTTC.

The V and J genes are TRBV19 and TRBJ1-2; D is perhaps TRBD1 (5 bases). The germline V gene encodes CDR1 LNHDA and CDR2 SQIVND (reference sequence). Trimming removed 6 bases from V and 4 bases from J, with 21 bases in between. The CDR3 consists of 16 residues. CDR3 sequence reads: CASSNSGLESGYGYTF. Written as DNA, the CDR3 is TGTGCCAGTAGCAATTCGGGACTGGAATCAGGCTATGGCTACACCTTC.

This clone was detected only once. The chain combines TRBV18 with TRBJ2-7; perhaps TRBD1 as D (6 bases). The CDR3 has 14 amino acids. Trimming pared 4 bases from V and 3 bases from J, leaving 13 bases between. Germline V gene lookup returns CDR1 KGHSH and CDR2 LQKENI. The CDR3 DNA follows: TGTGCCAGCTCACTCAAGCGAGGGGGCTACGAGCAGTACTTC. The encoded protein is CASSLKRGGYEQYF.

V and J are TRBV28 and TRBJ2-7; TRBD2 aligns across 10 bases. The V and J ends lost 6 bases and 1 base, in that order; junction bases with no gene match: 6. Germline values: CDR1 MDHEN, CDR2 SYDVKM. The CDR3 extends over 15 amino acids. CDR3 nucleotides: TGTGCCAGCAGCAATCAGCGGGAGGGGTCCTACGAGCAGTACTTC. Its translation: CASSNQREGSYEQYF.

The chain is built from TRBV5-1 and TRBJ1-5; no clear D. The V and J ends lost 0 bases and 5 bases respectively, with 9 bases between them. The CDR3 consists of 14 residues. Germline V gives CDR1 SGHRS, CDR2 YFSETQ. CDR3: CASSLDVNDQPQHF. The CDR3 DNA reads as TGCGCCAGCAGCTTGGACGTAAACGATCAGCCCCAGCATTTT.

The V call is TRBV5-1, the J call TRBJ1-1; maybe TRBD1 (5 bases). Trimming cost V 5 bases and J 5 bases, with 19 bases left between them. Germline V CDR1 and CDR2: SGHRS, YFSETQ. The CDR3 runs to 15 residues. The CDR3 here is CASRPNTGTGTEAFF. The CDR3 nucleotides are TGCGCCAGCAGACCGAACACCGGGACGGGGACTGAAGCTTTCTTT.

The chain has TRBV29-1 and TRBJ2-4; the D is unclear. Germline CDR1 reads SQVTM; CDR2 reads ANQGSEA. The CDR3 loop spans 14 amino acids. Trimming left V 4 bases short and J 2 bases short, with 12 bases between. The CDR3 loop is CSVGNTATKNIQYF. In nucleotides, the CDR3 is TGCAGCGTTGGGAATACAGCTACCAAAAACATTCAGTACTTC.

The rearrangement links TRBV7-9 to TRBJ1-5; D remains ambiguous. The CDR3 is 12 residues long. Germline V gene sequence: CDR1 SEHNR, CDR2 FQNEAQ (reference sequence). Trimming stripped 4 bases from V and 6 bases from J, with 7 bases between. The CDR3 region has the DNA TGTGCCAGCAGCTCCTGGGGTCAGCCCCAGCATTTT. Amino acids: CASSSWGQPQHF.

The chain employs TRBV5-5 and TRBJ2-7, with 7 bases fitting TRBD1. V was clipped by 6 bases and J by 3 bases; unmatched bases: 3. CDR1 is SGHKS and CDR2 is YYEKEE in the germline V gene (reference sequence). The CDR3 is 12 amino acids. The CDR3 loop reads CASMRTGYEQYF. Written as DNA, the CDR3 is TGTGCCAGCATGAGGACAGGCTACGAGCAGTACTTC.

The chain has TRBV7-2 and TRBJ2-7; D gene uncertain. Germline V gene lookup returns CDR1 SGHTA and CDR2 FQGNSA. This CDR3 contains 12 residues. Between the trimmed V and J ends, which lost 5 bases and 9 bases, there was a span of 14 bases. This chain's CDR3 is CASSPTVKAQYF. Here the CDR3 DNA reads TGTGCCAGCAGCCCCACCGTGAAGGCGCAGTACTTC.

The chain links TRBV19 to TRBJ1-2; 7 nucleotides line up with TRBD1. The CDR3 consists of 13 residues. Germline CDR1 LNHDA, CDR2 SQIVND (reference sequence). Trimming took 7 bases from V and 6 from J; bases not matched to a gene: 8. The CDR3 nucleotides are TGTGCCAGTACCAAGACAGGGCTCGATGGCTACACCTTC. As protein: CASTKTGLDGYTF.

The rearrangement links TRBV7-6 to TRBJ2-7; 9 nucleotides match TRBD1. With 4 bases clipped from V and 0 bases from J, the junction kept 4 bases outside the gene matches. The germline gives CDR1 SGHVS, CDR2 FNYEAQ. CDR3 length equals 15 residues. CDR3 sequence (DNA): TGTGCCAGCAGCTCCGGGACAGGGACCTCCTACGAGCAGTACTTC. Protein product: CASSSGTGTSYEQYF.

The chain is built from TRBV19 and TRBJ2-5; perhaps TRBD1 as D (6 bases). V lost 5 bases and J lost 4, with 20 bases in between. This CDR3 spans 16 amino acids. Germline lookup yields CDR1 LNHDA and CDR2 SQIVND (reference sequence). CDR3 sequence reads: CASSLNQGFRGETQYF. The CDR3 coding sequence is TGTGCCAGTAGTCTAAACCAGGGGTTTAGGGGAGAGACCCAGTACTTC.